The present TCR beta chain was sequenced within a study of blood T cells in healthy people across ages. A second PCR, run for about 6 to 11 cycles, used a sample-barcoded 5' primer plus a J-beta primer mix. MiXCR, applied by TCRdb to the 5' RACE reads, yields one record per CDR3 protein. This sample has roughly 1,500,000 distinct CDR3 sequences, with approximately 42% found just once. The CDR3 loop spans 15 amino acids. V was trimmed by 5 bases and J by 3 bases, leaving 14 bases between them. Germline CDR1 is SGHTA and CDR2 is FQGNSA. The clonotype was recovered from a woman in her late teens or twenties in good health. The rearrangement links TRBV7-2 to TRBJ1-3; no definite D call. The sample comprised blood. CDR3 region: CASSPHGGVGNTIYF. CDR3 nucleotides: TGTGCCAGCAGCCCCCACGGCGGGGTTGGAAACACCATATATTTT. Filled out from reference TRBV7-2 and TRBJ1-3, the complete variable domain reads GAGVSQSPSNKVTEKGKDVELRCDPISGHTALYWYRQSLGQGLEFLIYFQGNSAPDKSGLPSDRFSAERTGGSVSTLTIQRTQQEDSAVYLCASSPHGGVGNTIYFGEGSWLTVV.